The text below deals with one T cell receptor beta chain. This entry belongs to a study of blood T cell repertoires in COVID-19. Study processing details: Counts of nucleated cells, estimated from reference gene primer amplification, were obtained. The protocol was immunoSEQ multiplex PCR, while the TCRdb copy is restricted to in-frame clones and leaves out a portion. From that table come the V and J calls and clone size; the DNA was used to work out D and trimming. The data hold tens of thousands of clones, with 85% observed a single time. Germline CDR1 reads KGHDR; CDR2 reads SFDVKD. The J segment lost 4 bases and the V segment lost 2 bases, leaving 6 bases of the junction unmatched. This CDR3 region has 16 residues.

Sequenced sample: peripheral blood. The source of this sequence is a man aged 80 or over with acute or convalescent COVID-19. The chain recombines TRBV24-1 with TRBJ1-2; 10 bases are shared with TRBD1. CDR3 DNA: TGTGCCACCAGTGATTCCGGACAGGGGGAGCTCTATGGCTACACCTTC. Protein sequence: CATSDSGQGELYGYTF.